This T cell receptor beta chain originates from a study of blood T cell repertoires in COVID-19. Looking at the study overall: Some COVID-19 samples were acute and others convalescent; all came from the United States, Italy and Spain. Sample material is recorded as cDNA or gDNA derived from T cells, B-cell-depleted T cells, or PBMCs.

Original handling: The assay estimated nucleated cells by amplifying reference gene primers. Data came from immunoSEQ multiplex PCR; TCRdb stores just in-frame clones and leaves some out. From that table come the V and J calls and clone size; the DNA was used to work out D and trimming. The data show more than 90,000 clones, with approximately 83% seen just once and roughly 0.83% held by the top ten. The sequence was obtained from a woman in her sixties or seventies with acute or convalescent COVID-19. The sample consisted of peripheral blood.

CDR3 sequence: CASSLGDRVGETQYF. CDR3 sequence (DNA): TGTGCCAGCAGCTTAGGAGACAGGGTAGGGGAGACCCAGTACTTC. The chain joins TRBV7-9 to TRBJ2-5; 7 bases match TRBD1. The CDR3 runs 15 residues. CDR1 SEHNR and CDR2 FQNEAQ come from the germline V gene (reference sequence). Germline trimming cut 1 base from V and 5 bases from J; bases unmatched to any gene: 7. Filled out from reference TRBV7-9 and TRBJ2-5, the complete variable domain reads DTGVSQNPRHKITKRGQNVTFRCDPISEHNRLYWYRQTLGQGPEFLTYFQNEAQLEKSRLLSDRFSAERPKGSFSTLEIQRTEQGDSAMYLCASSLGDRVGETQYFGPGTRLLVL.